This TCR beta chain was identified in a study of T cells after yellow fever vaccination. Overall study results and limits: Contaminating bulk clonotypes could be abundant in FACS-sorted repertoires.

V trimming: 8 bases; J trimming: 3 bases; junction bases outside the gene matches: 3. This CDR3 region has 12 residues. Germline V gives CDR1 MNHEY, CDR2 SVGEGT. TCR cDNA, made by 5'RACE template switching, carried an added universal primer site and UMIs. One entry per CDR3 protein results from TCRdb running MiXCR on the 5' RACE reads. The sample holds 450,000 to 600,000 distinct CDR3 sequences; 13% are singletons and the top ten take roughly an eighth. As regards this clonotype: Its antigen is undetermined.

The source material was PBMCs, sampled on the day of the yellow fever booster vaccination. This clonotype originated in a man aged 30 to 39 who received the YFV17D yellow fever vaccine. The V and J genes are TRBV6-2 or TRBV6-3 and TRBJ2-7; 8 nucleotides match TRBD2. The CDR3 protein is CASSAGVYEQYF. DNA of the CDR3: TGTGCCAGCTCAGCGGGAGTCTACGAGCAGTACTTC.